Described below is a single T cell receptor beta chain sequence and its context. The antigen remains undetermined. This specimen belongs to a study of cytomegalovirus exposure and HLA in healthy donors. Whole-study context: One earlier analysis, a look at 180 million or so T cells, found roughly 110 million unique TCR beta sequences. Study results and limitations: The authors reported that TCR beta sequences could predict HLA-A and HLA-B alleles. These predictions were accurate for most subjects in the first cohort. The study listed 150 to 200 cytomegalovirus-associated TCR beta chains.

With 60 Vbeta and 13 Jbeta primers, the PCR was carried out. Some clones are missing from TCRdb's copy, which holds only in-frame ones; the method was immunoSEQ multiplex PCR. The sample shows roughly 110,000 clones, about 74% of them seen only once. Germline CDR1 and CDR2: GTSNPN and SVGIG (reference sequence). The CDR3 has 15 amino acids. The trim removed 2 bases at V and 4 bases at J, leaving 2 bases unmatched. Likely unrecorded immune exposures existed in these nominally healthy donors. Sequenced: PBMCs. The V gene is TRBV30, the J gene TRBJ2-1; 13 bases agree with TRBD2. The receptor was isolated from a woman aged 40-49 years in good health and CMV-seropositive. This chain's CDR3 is CAWSRTSGRYNEQFF. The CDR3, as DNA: TGTGCCTGGAGTCGGACTAGCGGGAGATACAATGAGCAGTTCTTC.